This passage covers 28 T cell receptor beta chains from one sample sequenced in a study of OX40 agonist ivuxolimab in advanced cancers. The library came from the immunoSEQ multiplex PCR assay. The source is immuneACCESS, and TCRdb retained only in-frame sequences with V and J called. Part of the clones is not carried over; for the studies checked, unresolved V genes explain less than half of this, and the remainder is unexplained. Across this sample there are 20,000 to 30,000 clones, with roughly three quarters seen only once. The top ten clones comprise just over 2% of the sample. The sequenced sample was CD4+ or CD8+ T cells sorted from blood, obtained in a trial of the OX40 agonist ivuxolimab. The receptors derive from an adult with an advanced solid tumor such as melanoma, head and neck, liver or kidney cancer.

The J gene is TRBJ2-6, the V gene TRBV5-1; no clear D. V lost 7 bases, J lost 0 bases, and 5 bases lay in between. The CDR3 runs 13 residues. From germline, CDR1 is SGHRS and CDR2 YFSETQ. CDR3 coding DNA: TGCGCCAGCCAGACCTCTGGGGCCAACGTCCTGACTTTC. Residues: CASQTSGANVLTF.

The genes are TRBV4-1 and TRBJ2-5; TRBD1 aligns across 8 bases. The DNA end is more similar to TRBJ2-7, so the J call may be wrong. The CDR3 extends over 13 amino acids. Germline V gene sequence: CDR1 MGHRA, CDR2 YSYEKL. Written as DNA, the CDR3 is TGCGCCAGCAGCCAAGGCCAGGGGGCCGAGCAGTACTTC. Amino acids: CASSQGQGAEQYF.

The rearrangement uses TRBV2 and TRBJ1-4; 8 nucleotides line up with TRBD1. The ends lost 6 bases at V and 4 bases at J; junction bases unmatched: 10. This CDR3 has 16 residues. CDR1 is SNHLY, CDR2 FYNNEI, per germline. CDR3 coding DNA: TGTGCCAGCAGCTCAGGACAGGGCGGGCTTAATGAAAAACTGTTTTTT. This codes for CASSSGQGGLNEKLFF.

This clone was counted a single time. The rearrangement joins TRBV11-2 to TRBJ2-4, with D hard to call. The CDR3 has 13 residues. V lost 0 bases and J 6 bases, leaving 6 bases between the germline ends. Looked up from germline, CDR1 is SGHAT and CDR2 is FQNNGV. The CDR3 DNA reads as TGTGCCAGCAGCTTAGAGGTTAGAAACATTCAGTACTTC. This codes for CASSLEVRNIQYF.

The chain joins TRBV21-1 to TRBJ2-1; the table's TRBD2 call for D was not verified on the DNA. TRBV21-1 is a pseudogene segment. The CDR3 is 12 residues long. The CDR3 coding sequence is TGTGCCAGCAAATGGAGGAGGAATCAGCAGTTCTTC. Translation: CASKWRRNQQFF.

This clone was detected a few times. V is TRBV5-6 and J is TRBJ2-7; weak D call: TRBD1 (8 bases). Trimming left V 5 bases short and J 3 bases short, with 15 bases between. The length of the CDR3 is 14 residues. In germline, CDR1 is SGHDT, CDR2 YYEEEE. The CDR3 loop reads CASRLTGDYYEQYF. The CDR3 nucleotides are TGTGCCAGCAGACTGACAGGGGACTACTACGAGCAGTACTTC.

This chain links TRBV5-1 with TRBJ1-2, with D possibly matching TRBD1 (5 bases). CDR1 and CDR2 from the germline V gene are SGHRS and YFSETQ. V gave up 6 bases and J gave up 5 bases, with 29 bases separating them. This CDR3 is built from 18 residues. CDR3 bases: TGCGCCAGCACCGCCATGGGACTTCCGCCCCGCGTCGGGTATGGCTACACCTTC. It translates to CASTAMGLPPRVGYGYTF.

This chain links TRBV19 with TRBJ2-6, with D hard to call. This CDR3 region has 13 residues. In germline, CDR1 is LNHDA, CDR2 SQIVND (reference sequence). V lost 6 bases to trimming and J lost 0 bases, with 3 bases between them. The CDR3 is CASRTSGANVLTF. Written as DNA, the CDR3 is TGTGCCAGTAGAACCTCTGGGGCCAACGTCCTGACTTTC.

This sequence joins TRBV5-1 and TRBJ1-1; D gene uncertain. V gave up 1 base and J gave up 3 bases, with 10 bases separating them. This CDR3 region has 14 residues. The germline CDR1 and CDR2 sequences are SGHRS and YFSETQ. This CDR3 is CASSLNFWDTEAFF. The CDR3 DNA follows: TGCGCCAGCAGCTTGAACTTCTGGGACACTGAAGCTTTCTTT.

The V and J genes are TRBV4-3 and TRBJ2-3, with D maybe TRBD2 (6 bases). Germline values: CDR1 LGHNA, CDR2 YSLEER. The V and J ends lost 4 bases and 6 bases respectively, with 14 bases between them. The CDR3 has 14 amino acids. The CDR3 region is CASSLQLASDTQYF. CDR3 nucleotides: TGCGCCAGCAGCCTTCAACTAGCCTCGGATACGCAGTATTTT.

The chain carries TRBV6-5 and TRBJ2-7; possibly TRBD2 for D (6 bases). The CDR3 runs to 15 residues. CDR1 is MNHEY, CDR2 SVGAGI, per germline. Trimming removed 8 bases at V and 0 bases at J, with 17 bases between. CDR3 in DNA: TGTGCCAGCTGCGCCGGGGGAAGCTCCTCCTACGAGCAGTACTTC. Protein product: CASCAGGSSSYEQYF.

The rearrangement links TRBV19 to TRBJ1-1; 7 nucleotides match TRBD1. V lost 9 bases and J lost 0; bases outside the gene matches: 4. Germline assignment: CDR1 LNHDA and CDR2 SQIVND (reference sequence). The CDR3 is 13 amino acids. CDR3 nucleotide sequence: TGTGCCAGCAGGGACAGCTTGAACACTGAAGCTTTCTTT. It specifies CASRDSLNTEAFF.

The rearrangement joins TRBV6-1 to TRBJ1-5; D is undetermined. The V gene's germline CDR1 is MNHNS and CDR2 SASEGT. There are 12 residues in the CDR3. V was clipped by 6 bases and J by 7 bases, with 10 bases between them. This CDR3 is CASSANVQPQHF. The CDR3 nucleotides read TGTGCCAGCAGCGCGAACGTGCAGCCCCAGCATTTT.

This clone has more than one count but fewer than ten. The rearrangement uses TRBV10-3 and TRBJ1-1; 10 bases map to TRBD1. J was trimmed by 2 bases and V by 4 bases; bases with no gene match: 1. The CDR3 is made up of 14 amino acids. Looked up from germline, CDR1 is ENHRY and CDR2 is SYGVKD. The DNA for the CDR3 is TGTGCCATCAGTGCGACAGGGGGCAACACTGAAGCTTTCTTT. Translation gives CAISATGGNTEAFF.

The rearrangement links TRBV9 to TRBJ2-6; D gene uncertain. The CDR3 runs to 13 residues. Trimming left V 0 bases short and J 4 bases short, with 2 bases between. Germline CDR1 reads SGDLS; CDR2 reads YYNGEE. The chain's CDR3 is CASSVGGANVLTF. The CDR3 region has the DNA TGTGCCAGCAGCGTAGGAGGGGCCAACGTCCTGACTTTC.

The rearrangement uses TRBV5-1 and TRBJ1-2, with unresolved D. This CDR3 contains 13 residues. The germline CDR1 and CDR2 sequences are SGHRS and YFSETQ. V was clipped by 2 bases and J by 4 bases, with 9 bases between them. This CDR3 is CASSFTAGYGYTF. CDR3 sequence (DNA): TGCGCCAGCAGCTTTACGGCAGGCTATGGCTACACCTTC.

The CDR3 sequence is CSVASGTVGELFF. The CDR3 nucleotides read TGCAGCGTAGCCTCCGGGACAGTCGGGGAGCTGTTTTTT. The chain uses TRBV29-1 and TRBJ2-2, with 7 bases identical to TRBD1. With V trimmed by 6 bases and J by 7 bases, 8 bases remained unmatched. There are 13 residues in the CDR3. CDR1 and CDR2 from the germline V gene are SQVTM and ANQGSEA.

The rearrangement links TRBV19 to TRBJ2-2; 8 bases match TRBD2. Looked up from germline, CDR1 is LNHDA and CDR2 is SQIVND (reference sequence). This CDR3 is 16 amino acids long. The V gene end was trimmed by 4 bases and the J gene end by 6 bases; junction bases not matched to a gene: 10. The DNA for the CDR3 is TGTGCCAGTAGTAGCCAGGGTAGCGGGACCCCCGGGGAGCTGTTTTTT. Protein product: CASSSQGSGTPGELFF. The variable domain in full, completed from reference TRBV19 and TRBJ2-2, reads DGGITQSPKYLFRKEGQNVTLSCEQNLNHDAMYWYRQDPGQGLRLIYYSQIVNDFQKGDIAEGYSVSREKKESFPLTVTSAQKNPTAFYLCASSSQGSGTPGELFFGEGSRLTVL.

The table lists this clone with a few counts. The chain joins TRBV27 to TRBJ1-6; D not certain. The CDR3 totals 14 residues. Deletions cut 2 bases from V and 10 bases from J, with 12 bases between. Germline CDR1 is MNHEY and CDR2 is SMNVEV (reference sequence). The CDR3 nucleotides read TGTGCCAGCAGTTTAGGGAATTCTAGGTCACCCCTCCACTTT. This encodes CASSLGNSRSPLHF.

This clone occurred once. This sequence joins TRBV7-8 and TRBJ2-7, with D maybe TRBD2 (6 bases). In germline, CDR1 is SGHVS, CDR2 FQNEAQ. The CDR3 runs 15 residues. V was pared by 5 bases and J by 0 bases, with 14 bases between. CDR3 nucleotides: TGTGCCAGCAGCCTCTTAGCGGTTTCCTCCTACGAGCAGTACTTC. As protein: CASSLLAVSSYEQYF.

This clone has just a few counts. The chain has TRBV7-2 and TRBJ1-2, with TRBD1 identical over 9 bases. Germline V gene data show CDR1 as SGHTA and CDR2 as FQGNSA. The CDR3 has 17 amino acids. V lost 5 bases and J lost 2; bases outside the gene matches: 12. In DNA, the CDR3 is TGTGCCAGCAGCCCCGCCCCCTACAGGGGGCGAAACTATGGCTACACCTTC. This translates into CASSPAPYRGRNYGYTF.

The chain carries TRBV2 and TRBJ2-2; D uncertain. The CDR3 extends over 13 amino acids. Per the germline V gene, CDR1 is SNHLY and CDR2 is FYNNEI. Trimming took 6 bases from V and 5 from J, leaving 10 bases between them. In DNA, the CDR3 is TGTGCCAGCAGCTACACAGAAACCGGGGAGCTGTTTTTT. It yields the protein CASSYTETGELFF.

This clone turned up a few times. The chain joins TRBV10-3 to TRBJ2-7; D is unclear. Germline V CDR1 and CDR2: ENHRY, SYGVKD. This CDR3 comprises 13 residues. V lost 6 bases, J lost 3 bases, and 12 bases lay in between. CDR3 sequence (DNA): TGTGCCATCAGACACCAGGCCCGCTACGAGCAGTACTTC. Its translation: CAIRHQARYEQYF.

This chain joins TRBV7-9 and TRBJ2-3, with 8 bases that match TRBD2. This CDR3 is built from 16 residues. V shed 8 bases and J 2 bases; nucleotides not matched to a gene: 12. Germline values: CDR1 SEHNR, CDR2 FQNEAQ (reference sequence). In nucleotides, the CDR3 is TGTGCCAGCGCCCGCACCGGGGGGGACTTCACAGATACGCAGTATTTT. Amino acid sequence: CASARTGGDFTDTQYF. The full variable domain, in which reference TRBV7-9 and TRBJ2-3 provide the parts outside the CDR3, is DTGVSQNPRHKITKRGQNVTFRCDPISEHNRLYWYRQTLGQGPEFLTYFQNEAQLEKSRLLSDRFSAERPKGSFSTLEIQRTEQGDSAMYLCASARTGGDFTDTQYFGPGTRLTVL.

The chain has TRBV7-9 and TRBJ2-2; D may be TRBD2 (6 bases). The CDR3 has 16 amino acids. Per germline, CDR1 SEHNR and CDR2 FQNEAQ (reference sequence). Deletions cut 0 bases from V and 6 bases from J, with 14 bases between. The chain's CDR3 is CASSLARAGGAGELFF. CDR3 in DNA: TGTGCCAGCAGCTTAGCGAGGGCAGGAGGGGCCGGGGAGCTGTTTTTT.

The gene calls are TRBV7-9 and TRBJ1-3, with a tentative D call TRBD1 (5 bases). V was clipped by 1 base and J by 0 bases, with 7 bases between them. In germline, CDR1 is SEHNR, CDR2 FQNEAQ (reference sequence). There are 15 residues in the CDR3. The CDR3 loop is CASSLGDLSGNTIYF. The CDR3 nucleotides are TGTGCCAGCAGCTTAGGGGACCTCTCTGGAAACACCATATATTTT. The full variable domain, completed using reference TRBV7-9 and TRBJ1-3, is DTGVSQNPRHKITKRGQNVTFRCDPISEHNRLYWYRQTLGQGPEFLTYFQNEAQLEKSRLLSDRFSAERPKGSFSTLEIQRTEQGDSAMYLCASSLGDLSGNTIYFGEGSWLTVV.

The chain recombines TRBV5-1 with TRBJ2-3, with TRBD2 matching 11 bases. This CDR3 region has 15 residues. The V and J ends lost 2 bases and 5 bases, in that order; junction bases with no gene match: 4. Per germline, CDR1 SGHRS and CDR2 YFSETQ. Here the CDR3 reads CASSFSGGVLDTQYF. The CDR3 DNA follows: TGCGCCAGCAGCTTTAGCGGGGGGGTTTTAGATACGCAGTATTTT.

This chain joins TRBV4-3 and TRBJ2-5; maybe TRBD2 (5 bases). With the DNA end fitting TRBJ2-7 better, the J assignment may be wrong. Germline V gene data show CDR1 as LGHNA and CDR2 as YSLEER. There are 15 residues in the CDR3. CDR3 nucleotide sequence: TGCGCCAGCAGCCCGATTCCACGGGGTAACTTCGAGCAGTACTTC. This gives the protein CASSPIPRGNFEQYF.